This TCR beta chain was captured by sequencing in a study of cytomegalovirus exposure and HLA in healthy donors. Looking at the study overall: Inside one of the first data releases sat around 86 million unique TCRs taken from HLA-typed donors.

Overall study results and limits: Several of the most significant clusters appeared linked to common viral pathogens, based on a later analysis. The authors later found TCR association rates varying by HLA locus, with DRB1 most and HLA-C fewest. With later analysis, a missense DCLRE1C variant became linked to TCR beta V- and J-gene trimming.

The PCR was carried out with 60 Vbeta primers and 13 Jbeta primers. Repertoires were generated with immunoSEQ multiplex PCR, while TCRdb's copy carries only in-frame clones and drops some. This sample carries 160,000 or so clones, approximately 80% of them seen once, and the ten largest clones take approximately 1.3%. This clone was detected only once. Its antigen remains unidentified. Germline V lookup: CDR1 GTSNPN, CDR2 SVGIG (reference sequence). The V segment lost 1 base and the J segment 3 bases; nucleotides outside the gene matches: 7. The CDR3 is 16 residues long. Source material: PBMCs. V gene TRBV30 combines with J gene TRBJ2-2, with 8 bases that match TRBD1. This receptor was taken from a man younger than 40 in good health and CMV-seronegative. Here the CDR3 DNA reads TGTGCCTGGAGTGGGTATCAGGGGGCTCACACCGGGGAGCTGTTTTTT. Protein product: CAWSGYQGAHTGELFF. Variable domain in full (rest from reference TRBV30 and TRBJ2-2): SQTIHQWPATLVQPVGSPLSLECTVEGTSNPNLYWYRQAAGRGLQLLFYSVGIGQISSEVPQNLSASRPQDRQFILSSKKLLLSDSGFYLCAWSGYQGAHTGELFFGEGSRLTVL.